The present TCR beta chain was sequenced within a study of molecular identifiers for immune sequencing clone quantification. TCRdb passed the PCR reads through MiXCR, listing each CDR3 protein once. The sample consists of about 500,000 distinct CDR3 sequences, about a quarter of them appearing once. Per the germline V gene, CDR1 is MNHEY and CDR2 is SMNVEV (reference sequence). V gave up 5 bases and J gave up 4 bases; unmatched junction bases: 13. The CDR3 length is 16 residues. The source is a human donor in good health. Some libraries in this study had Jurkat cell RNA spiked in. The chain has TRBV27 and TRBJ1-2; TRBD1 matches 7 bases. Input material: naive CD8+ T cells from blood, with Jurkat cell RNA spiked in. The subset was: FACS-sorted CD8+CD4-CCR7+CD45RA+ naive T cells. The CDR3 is CASSTWTGSLGYGYTF. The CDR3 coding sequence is TGTGCCAGCAGTACTTGGACAGGCTCGCTAGGCTATGGCTACACCTTC.